Shown below are 27 T cell receptor beta chains from a single sample sequenced in a study of blood T cell repertoires in COVID-19. Measured with immunoSEQ multiplex PCR; TCRdb has only the in-frame clones, and not every one. The sample consists of approximately 150,000 clones, 85% to 90% of them appearing once. The sequenced sample consisted of peripheral blood. The receptors derive from a man aged 70-80 years with active COVID-19.

The chain recombines TRBV29-1 with TRBJ2-7, with 7 bases identical to TRBD1. This CDR3 contains 12 residues. Germline values: CDR1 SQVTM, CDR2 ANQGSEA. The junction had 8 bases not matched to a gene; V was cut back by 5 bases and J by 7 bases. The CDR3 spells CSVLRQGGEQYF. In DNA form, the CDR3 reads TGCAGCGTTTTGAGACAGGGCGGGGAGCAGTACTTC.

The chain carries TRBV9 and TRBJ2-3, with D tentatively TRBD1 (5 bases). V shed 0 bases and J shed 0 bases, with 5 bases lying between them. Germline values: CDR1 SGDLS, CDR2 YYNGEE. The CDR3 contains 14 residues. CDR3 DNA sequence: TGTGCCAGCAGCGTAGGACAGAGCACAGATACGCAGTATTTT. Protein: CASSVGQSTDTQYF. Full variable domain (remainder filled in from reference TRBV9 and TRBJ2-3): DSGVTQTPKHLITATGQRVTLRCSPRSGDLSVYWYQQSLDQGLQFLIQYYNGEERAKGNILERFSAQQFPDLHSELNLSSLELGDSALYFCASSVGQSTDTQYFGPGTRLTVL.

The chain recombines TRBV27 with TRBJ2-1; 9 positions match TRBD1. The junction had 2 bases not matched to a gene; V was cut back by 3 bases and J by 2 bases. CDR1 is MNHEY, CDR2 SMNVEV, per germline (reference sequence). CDR3 length: 15 residues. The CDR3 region has the DNA TGTGCCAGCAGTTTGACAGGGGGGGCCTACAATGAGCAGTTCTTC. It codes for CASSLTGGAYNEQFF.

This chain connects TRBV28 to TRBJ2-7; 8 nucleotides line up with TRBD1. V gave up 6 bases and J gave up 5 bases; unmatched junction bases: 6. Germline values: CDR1 MDHEN, CDR2 SYDVKM. The CDR3 extends over 13 amino acids. As DNA, the CDR3 is TGTGCCAGCAGCCCGGACAGGGTCCACGAGCAGTACTTC. Its protein is CASSPDRVHEQYF.

V is TRBV24-1 and J is TRBJ2-2; 8 nucleotides agree with TRBD2. The CDR3 runs to 20 residues. With V trimmed by 1 base and J by 4 bases, 16 bases remained unmatched. CDR1 is KGHDR and CDR2 is SFDVKD in the germline V gene. The CDR3: CATSDFATRTAGVATGELFF. CDR3 DNA sequence: TGTGCCACCAGTGATTTTGCTACGAGGACAGCGGGAGTCGCCACCGGGGAGCTGTTTTTT.

This chain joins TRBV12-3 or TRBV12-4 and TRBJ2-1; D may be TRBD2 (5 bases). Trimming took off 10 bases at V and 9 bases at J, with 13 bases between the two ends. This CDR3 is 11 amino acids long. The CDR3 nucleotides read TGTGCCACCATACTAGGCACTGAGCAGTTCTTC. This sequence encodes CATILGTEQFF.

V is TRBV19 and J is TRBJ2-7; D gene uncertain. This CDR3 spans 13 amino acids. Between the trimmed V and J ends, which lost 6 bases and 5 bases, there was a span of 14 bases. CDR1 and CDR2 from the germline V gene are LNHDA and SQIVND (reference sequence). CDR3 in amino acids: CASSPILGDEQYF. The CDR3 DNA sequence: TGTGCCAGTAGCCCAATTCTAGGCGACGAGCAGTACTTC.

The gene calls are TRBV6-5 and TRBJ2-7, with D maybe TRBD2 (6 bases). Germline V CDR1 and CDR2: MNHEY, SVGAGI. This CDR3 region has 14 residues. The V and J ends lost 7 bases and 6 bases respectively, with 19 bases between them. The CDR3 DNA follows: TGTGCCAGCACATCCCTCTGGGGGGTCGGCGAGCAGTACTTC. Amino acids: CASTSLWGVGEQYF.

The V and J genes are TRBV15 and TRBJ1-1; D is perhaps TRBD1 (5 bases). The germline V gene has CDR1 LNHNV and CDR2 YYDKDF (reference sequence). V shed 0 bases and J shed 0 bases, with 11 bases lying between them. CDR3 size: 16 residues. CDR3 coding DNA: TGTGCCACCAGCAGAGATCTCGGGGGTCTGAACACTGAAGCTTTCTTT. This sequence encodes CATSRDLGGLNTEAFF.

J is TRBJ2-7 and V is TRBV20-1; TRBD1 agrees at 12 bases. The V gene's germline CDR1 is DFQATT and CDR2 SNEGSKA (reference sequence). CDR3 length equals 19 residues. The trim removed 3 bases at V and 6 bases at J, leaving 21 bases unmatched. The CDR3 loop reads CSASSPNPGTGGVSGEQYF. The CDR3 DNA is TGCAGTGCTAGTTCCCCTAACCCCGGGACAGGGGGCGTATCCGGCGAGCAGTACTTC.

J is TRBJ1-2 and V is TRBV6-5; TRBD1 is a possible D gene (5 bases). The V end lost 5 bases, the J end lost 5 bases, and 9 bases lay between the germline ends. CDR3 size: 12 residues. Germline V gives CDR1 MNHEY, CDR2 SVGAGI. The CDR3 sequence: CASSLGDYGYTF. The CDR3 DNA reads as TGTGCCAGCAGTCTAGGGGATTATGGCTACACCTTC.

The CDR3 nucleotides read TGTGCCTGGAGACAGGGTTTCTCTAGCTACGAGCAGTACTTC. Its translation: CAWRQGFSSYEQYF. The V and J genes are TRBV30 and TRBJ2-7, with D possibly TRBD1 on 6 matching bases. The germline V gene has CDR1 GTSNPN and CDR2 SVGIG (reference sequence). This CDR3 comprises 14 residues. Trimming took 3 bases from V and 3 from J, leaving 15 bases between them.

The rearrangement uses TRBV6-5 and TRBJ2-1; D is perhaps TRBD2 (6 bases). Germline V CDR1 and CDR2: MNHEY, SVGAGI. V dropped 0 bases and J dropped 1 base, with 10 bases sitting between them. This CDR3 is built from 16 residues. The CDR3 loop reads CASSYSIAVSYNEQFF. For the CDR3, the DNA is TGTGCCAGCAGTTACTCGATAGCGGTTTCCTACAATGAGCAGTTCTTC.

The chain employs TRBV4-2 and TRBJ2-1; TRBD2 is a possible D gene (5 bases). This CDR3 comprises 15 residues. Germline V gene lookup returns CDR1 LGHNA and CDR2 YNFKEQ. V was shortened by 0 bases and J by 10 bases, with 16 bases between the two germline ends. DNA of the CDR3: TGTGCCAGCAGCCAAGAAGATAAAGCGGCCTCCGAGCAGTTCTTC. It is translated as CASSQEDKAASEQFF.

In nucleotides, the CDR3 is TGCAGTGCTAGTTCTCTAGCGGGGACCTACAATGAGCAGTTCTTC. Translating it yields CSASSLAGTYNEQFF. The chain recombines TRBV20-1 with TRBJ2-1; 9 nucleotides match TRBD2. Germline V gene data show CDR1 as DFQATT and CDR2 as SNEGSKA (reference sequence). J was trimmed by 2 bases and V by 3 bases; bases with no gene match: 5. This CDR3 has 15 residues.

CDR3 sequence reads: CASSLSGRIEQFF. The CDR3 DNA reads as TGTGCCAGCAGCTTATCCGGGAGGATTGAGCAGTTCTTC. The V call is TRBV7-3, the J call TRBJ2-1, with 7 bases matching TRBD2. The germline gives CDR1 SGHTA, CDR2 FQGTGA. J was trimmed by 9 bases and V by 2 bases; bases with no gene match: 4. The CDR3 totals 13 residues. Using reference TRBV7-3 and TRBJ2-1 for the parts outside the CDR3, the full variable domain is GAGVSQTPSNKVTEKGKYVELRCDPISGHTALYWYRQSLGQGPEFLIYFQGTGAADDSGLPNDRFFAVRPEGSVSTLKIQRTERGDSAVYLCASSLSGRIEQFFGPGTRLTVL.

The chain links TRBV19 to TRBJ1-5, with D unresolved. V was shortened by 4 bases and J by 4 bases, with 17 bases between the two germline ends. CDR1 and CDR2 (germline): LNHDA, SQIVND (reference sequence). The CDR3 runs to 16 residues. The CDR3 here is CASSKEVNLRNQPQHF. CDR3 nucleotides: TGTGCCAGTAGTAAAGAGGTAAATTTGAGGAATCAGCCCCAGCATTTT.

The chain is built from TRBV7-2 and TRBJ1-1, with a weak D call TRBD1 (5 bases). CDR1 is SGHTA, CDR2 FQGNSA, per germline. V lost 2 bases, J lost 1 base, and 11 bases lay in between. This CDR3 comprises 15 residues. CDR3 loop: CASSLRRDGNTEAFF. In DNA, the CDR3 is TGTGCCAGCAGCTTAAGGAGGGACGGGAACACTGAAGCTTTCTTT.

The gene calls are TRBV3-1 (or the pseudogene TRBV3-2) and TRBJ1-2; 9 bases line up with TRBD1. CDR1 is LGHDT and CDR2 is YNNKEL in the germline V gene (reference sequence). The CDR3 has 16 amino acids. Trimming removed 3 bases from V and 2 bases from J; junction bases left unmatched: 7. The CDR3 protein is CASSHEQGARNYGYTF. CDR3 coding DNA: TGTGCCAGCAGCCACGAACAGGGGGCGCGGAACTATGGCTACACCTTC.

The V gene is TRBV4-1, the J gene TRBJ2-7, with 11 positions matching TRBD2. The J segment lost 4 bases and the V segment lost 4 bases, leaving 6 bases of the junction unmatched. The CDR3 totals 15 residues. Germline CDR1 is MGHRA and CDR2 is YSYEKL. The CDR3 loop reads CASSLTSGRRYEQYF. In nucleotides, the CDR3 is TGCGCCAGCAGCCTAACTAGCGGGAGAAGGTACGAGCAGTACTTC.

The V call is TRBV7-2, the J call TRBJ2-1; 8 bases are a match to TRBD2. Germline lookup yields CDR1 SGHTA and CDR2 FQGNSA. The CDR3 runs to 16 residues. The V gene end was trimmed by 4 bases and the J gene end by 7 bases; junction bases not matched to a gene: 12. CDR3 amino acids: CASSSGGVRRKNEQFF. CDR3 in DNA: TGTGCCAGCAGCTCGGGGGGGGTAAGGAGAAAAAATGAGCAGTTCTTC.

The gene calls are TRBV11-3 and TRBJ2-1; the match to TRBD2 covers 14 bases. This CDR3 is built from 16 residues. The V gene end was trimmed by 5 bases and the J gene end by 9 bases; junction bases not matched to a gene: 9. Germline V gene lookup returns CDR1 SGHNT and CDR2 YENEEA. The CDR3 region is CASSGGLAGVPIEQFF. CDR3 bases: TGTGCCAGCAGCGGGGGACTAGCGGGAGTCCCTATTGAGCAGTTCTTC.

The V gene is TRBV3-1 (or the pseudogene TRBV3-2), the J gene TRBJ2-2, with 7 bases identical to TRBD2. The CDR3 consists of 15 residues. Per the germline V gene, CDR1 is LGHDT and CDR2 is YNNKEL (reference sequence). J gave up 2 bases and V 6 bases, and 6 bases lay outside the gene matches. CDR3 residues: CASRRTSENTGELFF. The CDR3 nucleotides read TGTGCCAGCAGGCGTACTAGCGAAAACACCGGGGAGCTGTTTTTT.

The CDR3 DNA reads as TGTGCCCAGGGGTCCAGGGGCGGTGAAAAACTGTTTTTT. It specifies CAQGSRGGEKLFF. V is TRBV30 and J is TRBJ1-4; D might be TRBD1 (6 bases). The CDR3 has 13 residues. Germline-derived CDR1 and CDR2 are GTSNPN and SVGIG (reference sequence). The germline V and J ends were trimmed by 8 bases and 7 bases, with 17 bases remaining between them.

The V call is TRBV6-5, the J call TRBJ1-1, with a weak D call TRBD1 (6 bases). The CDR3 extends over 15 amino acids. The V and J ends lost 6 bases and 1 base respectively, with 15 bases between them. The V gene's germline CDR1 is MNHEY and CDR2 SVGAGI. The DNA for the CDR3 is TGTGCCAGCAGCCTGACAGGCCCAACGAACACTGAAGCTTTCTTT. This gives the protein CASSLTGPTNTEAFF.

This rearrangement joins TRBV3-1 (or the pseudogene TRBV3-2) to TRBJ2-3, with D possibly being TRBD2 (6 bases). V lost 5 bases, J lost 4 bases, and 19 bases lay in between. CDR1 LGHDT and CDR2 YNNKEL come from the germline V gene (reference sequence). The CDR3 loop spans 16 amino acids. The CDR3 bases are TGTGCCAGCAGCACCCAGAGGGCCGGGGGAGCAGATACGCAGTATTTT. This gives the protein CASSTQRAGGADTQYF.

This clone occurred a few times. V usage is TRBV7-2 and J usage is TRBJ2-7; 10 bases align to TRBD1. In germline, CDR1 is SGHTA, CDR2 FQGNSA. V trimming: 5 bases; J trimming: 3 bases; junction bases outside the gene matches: 7. CDR3 length: 15 amino acids. The CDR3 nucleotides are TGTGCCAGCAGCGCTACCGGGACAGGGGTCTACGAGCAGTACTTC. This codes for CASSATGTGVYEQYF.